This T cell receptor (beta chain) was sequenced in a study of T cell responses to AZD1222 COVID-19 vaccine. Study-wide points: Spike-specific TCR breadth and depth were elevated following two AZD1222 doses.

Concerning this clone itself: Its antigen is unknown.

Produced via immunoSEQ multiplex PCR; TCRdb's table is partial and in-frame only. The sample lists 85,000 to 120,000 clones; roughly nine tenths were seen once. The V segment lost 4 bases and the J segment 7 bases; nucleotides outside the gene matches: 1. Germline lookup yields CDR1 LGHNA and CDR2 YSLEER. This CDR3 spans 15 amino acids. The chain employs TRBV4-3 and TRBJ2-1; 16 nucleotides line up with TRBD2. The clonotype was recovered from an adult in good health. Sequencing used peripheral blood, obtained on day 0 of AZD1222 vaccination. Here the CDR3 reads CASSPGLAGGNEQFF. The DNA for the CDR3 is TGCGCCAGCAGCCCGGGACTAGCGGGAGGGAATGAGCAGTTCTTC.